This T cell receptor beta chain was identified during a study of response to subunit inactivated influenza vaccine listed by TCRdb under 2018. Broadly, across the study: To follow how T cells responded to a trivalent subunit inactivated influenza vaccine, the researchers relied on deep quantitative profiling of the T cell receptor repertoire.

What the research found in general, with its limitations: The authors proposed that each seasonal influenza vaccination may bring in only a limited number of new T cells.

V has 1 base trimmed and J has 6 bases trimmed; junction bases matching no gene number 12. CDR1 and CDR2 were assigned from the germline V gene (reference sequence) as DFQATT and SNEGSKA. The CDR3 goes from the cysteine to the phenylalanine over 15 residues. Here the CDR3 DNA is all that survives: 45 bases in frame from base 1. Preparation of the library involved RT-PCR. The reads were generated on an Illumina HiSeq 2500. TCRdb's own reprocessing of the public reads used fastp at Q25 and MiXCR and kept productive beta chains. Each entry is one CDR3 protein sequence, shown with its most common DNA and genes. Across this sample there are roughly 700,000 distinct CDR3 sequences, with over 11% seen only once. The ten largest clonotypes hold approximately 7% of the sample. This clonotype came up a few times. What this receptor recognizes is not known. The record has no base qualities; no much larger clone is one base away.

This sequence uses TRBV20-1 and TRBJ2-7; 7 central bases correspond to TRBD2. The receptor was isolated from a man aged 50 to 60 who received an inactivated influenza vaccine. Donor details come from another sample of the same person, matched by shared clones. Sample: PBMCs from blood, taken 14 days before vaccination. The CDR3 has the sequence CSARGPTGGWTEQYF. The DNA sequence is given as TGCAGTGCTAGAGGGCCGACGGGGGGATGGACCGAGCAGTACTTC.